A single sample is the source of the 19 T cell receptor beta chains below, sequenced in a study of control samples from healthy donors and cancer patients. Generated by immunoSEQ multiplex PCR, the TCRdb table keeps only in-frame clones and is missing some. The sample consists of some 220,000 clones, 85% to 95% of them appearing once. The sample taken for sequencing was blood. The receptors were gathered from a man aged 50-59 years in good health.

DNA of the CDR3: TGTGCCAGCAGCATACGAGGGGGGTCCAGCAATCAGCCCCAGCATTTT. This encodes CASSIRGGSSNQPQHF. The genes are TRBV7-8 and TRBJ1-5, with a weak D call TRBD1 (6 bases). V lost 5 bases to trimming and J lost 1 base, with 15 bases between them. This CDR3 comprises 16 residues. Germline V gives CDR1 SGHVS, CDR2 FQNEAQ.

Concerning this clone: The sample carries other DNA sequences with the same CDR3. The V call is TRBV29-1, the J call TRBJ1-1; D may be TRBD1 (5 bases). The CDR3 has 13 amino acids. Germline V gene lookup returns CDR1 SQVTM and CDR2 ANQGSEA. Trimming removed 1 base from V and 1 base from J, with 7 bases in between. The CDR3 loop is CSVEVQGNTEAFF. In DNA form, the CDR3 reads TGCAGCGTTGAAGTTCAGGGGAACACTGAAGCTTTCTTT.

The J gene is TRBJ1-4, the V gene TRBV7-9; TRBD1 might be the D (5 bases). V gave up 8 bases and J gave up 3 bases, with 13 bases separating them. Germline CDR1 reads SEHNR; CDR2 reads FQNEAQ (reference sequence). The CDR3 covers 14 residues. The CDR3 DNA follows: TGTGCCAGCGTTACTACAGGAGCTAATGAAAAACTGTTTTTT. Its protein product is CASVTTGANEKLFF.

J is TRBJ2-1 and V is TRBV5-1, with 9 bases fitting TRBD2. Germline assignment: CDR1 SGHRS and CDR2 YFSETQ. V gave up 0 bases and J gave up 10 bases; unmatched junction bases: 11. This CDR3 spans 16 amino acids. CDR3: CASSLAEGGGALEQFF. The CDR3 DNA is TGCGCCAGCAGCTTGGCGGAAGGCGGGGGGGCCTTAGAGCAGTTCTTC.

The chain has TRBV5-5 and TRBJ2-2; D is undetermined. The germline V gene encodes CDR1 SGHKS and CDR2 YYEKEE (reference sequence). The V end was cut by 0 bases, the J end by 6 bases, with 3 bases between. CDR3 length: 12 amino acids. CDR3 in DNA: TGTGCCAGCAGCTTGGAGGCCGGGGAGCTGTTTTTT. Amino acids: CASSLEAGELFF.

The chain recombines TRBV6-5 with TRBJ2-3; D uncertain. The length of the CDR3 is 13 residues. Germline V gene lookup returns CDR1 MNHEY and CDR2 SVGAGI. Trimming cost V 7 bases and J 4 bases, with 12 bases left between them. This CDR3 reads CASKLGSADTQYF. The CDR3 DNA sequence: TGTGCCAGCAAGTTAGGTTCCGCAGATACGCAGTATTTT.

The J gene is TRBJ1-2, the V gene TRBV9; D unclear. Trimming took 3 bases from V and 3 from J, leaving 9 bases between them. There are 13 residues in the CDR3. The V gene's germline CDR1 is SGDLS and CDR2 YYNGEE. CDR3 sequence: CASSEAQHYGYTF. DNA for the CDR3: TGTGCCAGCAGCGAGGCCCAGCACTATGGCTACACCTTC.

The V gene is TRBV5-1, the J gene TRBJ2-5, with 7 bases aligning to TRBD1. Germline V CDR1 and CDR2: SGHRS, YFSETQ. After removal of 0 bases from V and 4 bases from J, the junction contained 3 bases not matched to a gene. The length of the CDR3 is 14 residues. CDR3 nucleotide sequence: TGCGCCAGCAGCTTGGGACAGGGCGGAGAGACCCAGTACTTC. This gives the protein CASSLGQGGETQYF.

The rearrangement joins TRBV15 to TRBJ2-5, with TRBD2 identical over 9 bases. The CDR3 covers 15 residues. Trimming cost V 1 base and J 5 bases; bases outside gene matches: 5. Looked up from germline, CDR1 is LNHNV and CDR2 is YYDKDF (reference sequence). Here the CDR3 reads CATSRGSGGWETQYF. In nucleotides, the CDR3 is TGTGCCACCAGCAGAGGTAGCGGGGGTTGGGAGACCCAGTACTTC.

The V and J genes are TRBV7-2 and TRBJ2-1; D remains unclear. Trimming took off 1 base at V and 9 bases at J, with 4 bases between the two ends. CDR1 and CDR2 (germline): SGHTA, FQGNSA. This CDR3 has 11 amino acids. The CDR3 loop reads CASSLGGEQFF. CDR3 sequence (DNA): TGTGCCAGCAGCTTAGGAGGTGAGCAGTTCTTC. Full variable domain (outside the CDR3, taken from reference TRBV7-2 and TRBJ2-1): GAGVSQSPSNKVTEKGKDVELRCDPISGHTALYWYRQSLGQGLEFLIYFQGNSAPDKSGLPSDRFSAERTGGSVSTLTIQRTQQEDSAVYLCASSLGGEQFFGPGTRLTVL.

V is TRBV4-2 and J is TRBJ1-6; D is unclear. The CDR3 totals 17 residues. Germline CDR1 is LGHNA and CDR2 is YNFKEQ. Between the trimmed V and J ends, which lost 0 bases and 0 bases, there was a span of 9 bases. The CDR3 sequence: CASSQDPGNSYNSPLHF. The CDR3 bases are TGTGCCAGCAGCCAAGATCCGGGTAACTCCTATAATTCACCCCTCCACTTT.

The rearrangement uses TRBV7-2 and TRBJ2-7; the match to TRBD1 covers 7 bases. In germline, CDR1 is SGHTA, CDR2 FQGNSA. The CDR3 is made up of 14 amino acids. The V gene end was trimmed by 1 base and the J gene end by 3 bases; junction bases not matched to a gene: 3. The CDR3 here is CASSLGPGGYEQYF. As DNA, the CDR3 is TGTGCCAGCAGCTTAGGGCCAGGGGGCTACGAGCAGTACTTC.

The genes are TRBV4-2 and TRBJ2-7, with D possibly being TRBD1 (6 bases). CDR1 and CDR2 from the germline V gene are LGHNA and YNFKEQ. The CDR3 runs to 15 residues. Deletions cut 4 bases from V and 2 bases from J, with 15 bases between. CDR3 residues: CASSPGRAGAYEQYF. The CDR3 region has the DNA TGTGCCAGCAGCCCCGGACGGGCAGGGGCCTACGAGCAGTACTTC.

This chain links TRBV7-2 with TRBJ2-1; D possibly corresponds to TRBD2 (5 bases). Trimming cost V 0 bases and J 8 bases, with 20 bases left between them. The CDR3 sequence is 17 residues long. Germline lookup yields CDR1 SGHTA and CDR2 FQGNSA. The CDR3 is CASSLAPLGAGSDEQFF. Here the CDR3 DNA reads TGTGCCAGCAGCTTAGCTCCCCTCGGCGCGGGCTCAGATGAGCAGTTCTTC.

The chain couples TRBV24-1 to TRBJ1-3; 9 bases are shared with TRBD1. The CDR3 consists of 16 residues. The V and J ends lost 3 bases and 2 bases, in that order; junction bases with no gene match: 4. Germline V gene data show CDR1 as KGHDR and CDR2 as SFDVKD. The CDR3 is CATSDPGTGTGNTIYF. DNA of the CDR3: TGTGCCACCAGTGATCCCGGGACAGGGACTGGAAACACCATATATTTT.

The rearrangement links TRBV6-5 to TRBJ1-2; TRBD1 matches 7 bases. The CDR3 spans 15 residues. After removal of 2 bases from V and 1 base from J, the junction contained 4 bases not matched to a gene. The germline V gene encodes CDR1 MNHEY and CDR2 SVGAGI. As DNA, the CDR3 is TGTGCCAGCAGTTACGCAGGACAGGTTAACTATGGCTACACCTTC. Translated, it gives CASSYAGQVNYGYTF.

In DNA form, the CDR3 reads TGTGCCAGCAAGGGGGACCCTTACGAGCAGTACTTC. It yields the protein CASKGDPYEQYF. J is TRBJ2-7 and V is TRBV2, with a tentative D call TRBD1 (6 bases). Germline CDR1 SNHLY, CDR2 FYNNEI. V dropped 7 bases and J dropped 4 bases, with 11 bases sitting between them. CDR3 size: 12 residues.

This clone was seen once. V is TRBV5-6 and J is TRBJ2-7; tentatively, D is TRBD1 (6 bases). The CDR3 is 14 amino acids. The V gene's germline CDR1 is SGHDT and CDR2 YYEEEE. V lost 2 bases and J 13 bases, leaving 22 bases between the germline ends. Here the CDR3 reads CASSFGTIISPIYV. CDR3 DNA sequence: TGTGCCAGCAGCTTCGGGACAATAATTAGCCCGATCTACGTC.

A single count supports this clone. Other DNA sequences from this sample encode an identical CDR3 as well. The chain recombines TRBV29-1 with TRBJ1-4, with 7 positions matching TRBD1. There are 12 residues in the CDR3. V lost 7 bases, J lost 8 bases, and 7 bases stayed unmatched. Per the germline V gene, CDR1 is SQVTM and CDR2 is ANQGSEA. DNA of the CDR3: TGCAGCGCCGGACGGACAGGCGAAAAACTGTTTTTT. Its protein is CSAGRTGEKLFF.